This T cell receptor beta chain stems from a study of human T cells and chemical hapten exposure. Study background: 2% DPC applied to a 2 cm by 2 cm arm area sensitized donors.

Time point: patch test 2, 6 weeks after DPC sensitization. Treatment noted: therapeutic diphenylcyclopropenone sensitization with weekly scalp DPC. Unique molecular identifiers were affixed to discrete cDNA molecules within the library. Per the original data handling: Individual samples carried between roughly 23,224 and 690,600 TCRs, with roughly 96,000 as the median. TCRdb passed the RACE reads through MiXCR, listing each CDR3 protein once. The V and J calls and clone size are TCRdb's, not the authors'. Among around 360,000 distinct CDR3 sequences, roughly 6% were seen once, and the ten largest hold about 5.4%. V lost 5 bases to trimming and J lost 1 base, with 20 bases between them. The CDR3 covers 17 residues. The germline V gene has CDR1 PRHDT and CDR2 FYEKMQ (reference sequence).

The chain uses TRBV13 and TRBJ1-2; D gene ambiguous. Here the sequenced sample was whole blood, taken in connection with sensitization to the hapten diphenylcyclopropenone (DPC). This sequence was found in a woman younger than 30 with alopecia areata. Some clones in this sample may be carry-over from other donors' samples. The CDR3 region is CASSAPGTDSINYGYTF. In DNA, the CDR3 is TGTGCCAGCAGCGCCCCCGGAACAGATTCCATTAACTATGGCTACACCTTC.